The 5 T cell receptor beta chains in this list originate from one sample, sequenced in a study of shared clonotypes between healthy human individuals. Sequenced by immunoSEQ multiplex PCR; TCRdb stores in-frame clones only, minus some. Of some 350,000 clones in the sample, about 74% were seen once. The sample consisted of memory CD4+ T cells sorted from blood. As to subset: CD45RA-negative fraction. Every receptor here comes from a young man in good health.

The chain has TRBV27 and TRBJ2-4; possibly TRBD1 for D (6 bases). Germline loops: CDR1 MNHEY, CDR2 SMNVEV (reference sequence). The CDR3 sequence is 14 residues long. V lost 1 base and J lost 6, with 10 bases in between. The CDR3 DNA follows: TGTGCCAGCAGTTTATTAGGACAGTCAAACATTCAGTACTTC. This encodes CASSLLGQSNIQYF.

The CDR3 reads CASVTSGRAGGHNEQFF. The CDR3 DNA reads TGTGCCAGCGTTACGAGCGGGAGGGCCGGGGGCCACAATGAGCAGTTCTTC. The chain has TRBV27 and TRBJ2-1; 10 bases fit TRBD2. This CDR3 has 17 residues. Germline V gene lookup returns CDR1 MNHEY and CDR2 SMNVEV (reference sequence). The junction had 15 bases not matched to a gene; V was cut back by 8 bases and J by 5 bases.

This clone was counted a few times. CDR3 residues: CATSFPWSGELFF. The DNA of the CDR3 is TGTGCCACCAGCTTTCCCTGGTCCGGGGAGCTGTTTTTT. The rearrangement uses TRBV15 and TRBJ2-2; D remains ambiguous. Trimming stripped 5 bases from V and 6 bases from J, with 10 bases between. Germline CDR1 and CDR2: LNHNV and YYDKDF (reference sequence). CDR3 length: 13 residues.

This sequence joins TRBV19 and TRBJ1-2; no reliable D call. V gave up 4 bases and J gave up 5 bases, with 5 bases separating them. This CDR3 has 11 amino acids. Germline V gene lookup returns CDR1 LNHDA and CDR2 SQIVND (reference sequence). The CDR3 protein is CASSTLYGYTF. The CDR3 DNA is TGTGCCAGTAGTACATTATATGGCTACACCTTC. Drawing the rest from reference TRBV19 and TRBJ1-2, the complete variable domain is DGGITQSPKYLFRKEGQNVTLSCEQNLNHDAMYWYRQDPGQGLRLIYYSQIVNDFQKGDIAEGYSVSREKKESFPLTVTSAQKNPTAFYLCASSTLYGYTFGSGTRLTVV.

CDR3 region: CASSLAGTDNYGYTF. Written as DNA, the CDR3 is TGCGCCAGCAGCTTGGCCGGTACGGACAACTATGGCTACACCTTC. V and J are TRBV5-1 and TRBJ1-2, with D unresolved. This CDR3 is 15 amino acids long. Trimming took off 0 bases at V and 2 bases at J, with 11 bases between the two ends. Germline V gives CDR1 SGHRS, CDR2 YFSETQ.